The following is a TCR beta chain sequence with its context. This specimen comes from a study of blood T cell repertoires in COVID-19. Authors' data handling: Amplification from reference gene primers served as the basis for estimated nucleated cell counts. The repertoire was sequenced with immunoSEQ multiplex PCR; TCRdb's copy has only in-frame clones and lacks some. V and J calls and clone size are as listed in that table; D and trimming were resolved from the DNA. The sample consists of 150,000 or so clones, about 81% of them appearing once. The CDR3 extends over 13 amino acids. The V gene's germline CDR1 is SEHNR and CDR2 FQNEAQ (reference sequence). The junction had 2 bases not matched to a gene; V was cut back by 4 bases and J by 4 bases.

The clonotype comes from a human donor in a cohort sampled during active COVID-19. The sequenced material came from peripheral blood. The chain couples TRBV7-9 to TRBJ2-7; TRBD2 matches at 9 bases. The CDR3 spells CASSWTSEYEQYF. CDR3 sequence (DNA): TGTGCCAGCAGCTGGACTAGCGAATACGAGCAGTACTTC.